The rows below give T cell receptor beta chains drawn from one sample of a study of T-cell memory formation after mild COVID-19. TCRdb independently ran MiXCR on the 5' RACE reads; one entry per CDR3 protein. Here the sample spans over 350,000 distinct CDR3 sequences, approximately 25% being singletons. Sequencing was carried out using PBMCs or a T cell subset sorted from them (not recorded which). Every receptor here comes from an adult woman who had mild COVID-19 (a few samples of this study predate the infection). Cell type and time point are not known. Both conserved end residues are part of each CDR3. D genes are given only for firm matches. For some rows the clone size is stated as once, few or many, or as a class when expanded; others skip it.

TGCGCCAGCAGCCCGACAGGGAGGGTGAACACTGAAGCTTTCTTT | CASSPTGRVNTEAFF | TRBJ1-1 | TRBV5-1 | TRBD1 | -
TGTGCCAGTAGTATAGAGTCTTCTCTCGGTTCCTATAATGAAAAACTGTTTTTT | CASSIESSLGSYNEKLFF | TRBJ1-4 | TRBV19 | - | -
TGTGCCAGCAGTGAGGAGGGGGCGAACACTGAAGCTTTCTTT | CASSEEGANTEAFF | TRBJ1-1 | TRBV2 | TRBD1 | few
TGTGCCAGCAGCTCCGACAGGGTCACCTACAATGAGCAGTTCTTC | CASSSDRVTYNEQFF | TRBJ2-1 | TRBV7-2 | TRBD1 | few
TGTGCCAGCAGCCCAGGTGGGGGCGTCTATGGCTACACCTTC | CASSPGGGVYGYTF | TRBJ1-2 | TRBV7-8 | - | few
TGTGCCAGCAGTCAGGGCGGGGAGCTGTTTTTT | CASSQGGELFF | TRBJ2-2 | TRBV6-2/TRBV6-3 | - | -
TGCAGCGTTCTCAGCGCTGAAGCTTTCTTT | CSVLSAEAFF | TRBJ1-1 | TRBV29-1 | - | -
TGTGCCAGCAGCTTAGCATCCGGGACAGGGCTGTTTTTT | CASSLASGTGLFF | TRBJ1-4 | TRBV7-9 | TRBD1 | few
TGTGCCATCAGTGTGGGGGCGGCAGATACGCAGTATTTT | CAISVGAADTQYF | TRBJ2-3 | TRBV10-3 | - | -
TGTGCCAGCAGCTCAGATGGACTAGCAGCCAACAATGAGCAGTTCTTC | CASSSDGLAANNEQFF | TRBJ2-1 | TRBV11-3 | TRBD2 | -
TGTGCCAGCAGTTTTTATGGGGCGGGAGGCCCCTACGAGCAGTACTTC | CASSFYGAGGPYEQYF | TRBJ2-7 | TRBV12-3/TRBV12-4 | TRBD2 | -
TGTGCCAGCAGTTACTCGAACTCACCCCTCCACTTT | CASSYSNSPLHF | TRBJ1-6 | TRBV6-5 | - | many
TGTGCCAGCCGCTGGACCGCTGGAGGTGAGCAGTTCTTC | CASRWTAGGEQFF | TRBJ2-1 | TRBV27 | - | -
TGTGCCAGCAGCTTAGGGGCGGCGGCCTACGAGCAGTACTTC | CASSLGAAAYEQYF | TRBJ2-7 | TRBV7-2 | - | few
TGTGCCAGCAGTTTATTTAGCGGGGGGGCGGAGGAGACCCAGTACTTC | CASSLFSGGAEETQYF | TRBJ2-5 | TRBV12-3/TRBV12-4 | TRBD2 | -
TGCGCCAGCAGCTTCCGGGACCGATCCTACGAGCAGTACTTC | CASSFRDRSYEQYF | TRBJ2-7 | TRBV5-1 | - | -
TGCAGTGCTGGGGACAGTCGCAATCAGCCCCAGCATTTT | CSAGDSRNQPQHF | TRBJ1-5 | TRBV20-1 | TRBD1 | few
TGTGCCAGCAGCCAAGAAAGGGGCTCCTTGTATGGCTACACCTTC | CASSQERGSLYGYTF | TRBJ1-2 | TRBV3-1 | - | few
TGTGCCAGCAGTGGGGGACAGGGATACAATGAGCAGTTCTTC | CASSGGQGYNEQFF | TRBJ2-1 | TRBV25-1 | TRBD1 | -
TGCAGTGCTAGGACCGACAGAGAATACACTGAAGCTTTCTTT | CSARTDREYTEAFF | TRBJ1-1 | TRBV20-1 | - | -
TGTGCCAGCGAATATCGGGACTCCTACGAGCAGTACTTC | CASEYRDSYEQYF | TRBJ2-7 | TRBV2 | - | -
TGTGCCAGCAGCCAAGTGTCAGGGTTCGACGGGGAGCTGTTTTTT | CASSQVSGFDGELFF | TRBJ2-2 | TRBV3-1 | - | -
TGTGCCAGCAGTAAGGACAGGGGGTCAGATACGCAGTATTTT | CASSKDRGSDTQYF | TRBJ2-3 | TRBV6-6 | TRBD1 | -
TGTGCCAGCAGTGAATCGGGGACAGTACAAGAGACCCAGTACTTC | CASSESGTVQETQYF | TRBJ2-5 | TRBV2 | TRBD1 | few
TGTGCCAGCAGGGGGTTCTATGAGCAGTTCTTC | CASRGFYEQFF | TRBJ2-1 | TRBV2 | - | -
TGTGCCAGCAGCTTAGTACTAGCGGGAGTTAAAGAGCAGTACTTC | CASSLVLAGVKEQYF | TRBJ2-7 | TRBV7-9 | TRBD2 | -
TGCGCCAGCAATCGGTGGGGGCAGGGCAAGTCCGAGCAGTACTTC | CASNRWGQGKSEQYF | TRBJ2-7 | TRBV5-1 | - | few
TGTGCCATCAGTTCCAGCGGGAGGGCGGGAGAGACCCAGTACTTC | CAISSSGRAGETQYF | TRBJ2-5 | TRBV10-3 | TRBD2 | -
TGCAGCGTTAGTGGGAGGAACACAGATACGCAGTATTTT | CSVSGRNTDTQYF | TRBJ2-3 | TRBV29-1 | - | -
TGTGCCAGCAGCGGGCAGGCGGGGGGGAGCACAGATACGCAGTATTTT | CASSGQAGGSTDTQYF | TRBJ2-3 | TRBV9 | TRBD2 | -
TGTGCCACCTCCCAATCGAGGACAGCTAAGGACCATCAGCCCCAGCATTTT | CATSQSRTAKDHQPQHF | TRBJ1-5 | TRBV18 | - | -
TGTGCCAGCAGCTTACCGGGACCTATGGATACGCAGTATTTT | CASSLPGPMDTQYF | TRBJ2-3 | TRBV5-4 | - | -
TGTGCCACCAGTGATGGACAGGGGAATGAAAAACTGTTTTTT | CATSDGQGNEKLFF | TRBJ1-4 | TRBV24-1 | TRBD1 | -
TGCAGTGCTCGAAGGGACAGGACGATCTTC | CSARRDRTIF | TRBJ2-1 | TRBV20-1 | TRBD1 | -